This T cell receptor (beta chain) was found in a study of OX40 agonist ivuxolimab in advanced cancers. Study context: Patients were dosed with the agonistic anti-OX40 (CD134) antibody ivuxolimab. Patients in the trial were receiving intravenous ivuxolimab every 2 weeks, at doses of 0.01 to 10 mg/kg. Patients treated during dose escalation were battling hepatocellular carcinoma, melanoma, renal cell or head and neck cancer.

This CDR3 contains 16 residues. The junction had 9 bases not matched to a gene; V was cut back by 3 bases and J by 6 bases. Germline CDR1 and CDR2: SGDLS and YYNGEE. Sequenced by immunoSEQ multiplex PCR; TCRdb stores in-frame clones only, minus some. The data show roughly 35,000 clones, around 80% seen once. The rearrangement joins TRBV9 to TRBJ2-2, with 9 bases fitting TRBD2. The input for sequencing was CD4+ or CD8+ T cells sorted from blood, taken in a trial of the OX40 agonist ivuxolimab. The sequence came from an adult with an advanced solid tumor such as melanoma, head and neck, liver or kidney cancer. The CDR3 region has the DNA TGTGCCAGCAGCGAGATAGCGGGAGTGGGATCCGGGGAGCTGTTTTTT. It translates to CASSEIAGVGSGELFF.